This TCR beta chain appears in the sequencing data of a study of spatial heterogeneity in lung cancer. The overall study: Where they were available, follow-up PBMC samples were sequenced, at a median of about 25 months after resection. Detected sequences consistently included more beta-chain ones than alpha-chain ones.

This clonotype was detected only a few times. V lost 5 bases to trimming and J lost 4 bases; unmatched junction nucleotides: 8. Germline CDR1 MNHEY, CDR2 SVGEGT. The CDR3 covers 15 residues. A distinct unique molecular identifier was carried by each TCR cDNA molecule. TCRdb re-analysed the 5' RACE reads in MiXCR, keeping a single row per CDR3 protein. The sample contains some 110,000 distinct CDR3 sequences, more than 10% of which appear only once. Specified time point: blood at routine non-recurrence follow-up after resection. Unsorted tumor, nontumor lung tissue or cryopreserved PBMC supplied the whole RNA.

The source was PBMCs, collected at follow-up. The source is a male donor with early-stage non-small cell lung cancer. The genes are TRBV6-2 or TRBV6-3 and TRBJ1-2; 9 bases line up with TRBD1. In DNA form, the CDR3 reads TGTGCCAGCAGTACACGAATGACAGGGGGCTATGGCTACACCTTC. Protein sequence: CASSTRMTGGYGYTF.